The present TCR beta chain was sequenced within a study of memory B cells and T cells in multiple sclerosis (dated by TCRdb to the late 2010s). Some background on the complete study: TCR beta repertoires of autoproliferating peripheral T cells were compared with the TCR beta repertoires of brain lesion-infiltrating T cells in multiple sclerosis patients. TCR sequencing involved a couple of multiple sclerosis patients from whom brain lesions at autopsy or brain-infiltrating cells from biopsy were available.

Using the immunoSEQ Platform, TCRbeta CDR3 regions were amplified from extracted genomic DNA. The immunoSEQ assay used multiplex PCR together with high-throughput sequencing and a bioinformatics pipeline from the vendor. In the original analysis: Non-productive sequences and CDR3s shorter than 4 amino acids were excluded, and clonotype frequencies were recalculated for each sample. In immunoSEQ Analyzer 2.0, a clonotype counted as shared when the CDR3 amino acid, V gene and J gene sequences were identical. To normalize repertoire overlap, the number of shared clonotypes was divided by the product of the two clone-set sizes and multiplied by 1000 to give arbitrary units. TCRdb carries this immuneACCESS record with in-frame sequences only. Its versions omit some clonotypes, under half of them owing to an unresolved V gene in the studies checked, with the rest unexplained. V, J and clone size reflect that table, while D and trimming were determined from the DNA. The sample table contains 500 to 600 clones; only one count was recorded for approximately 79% of them. Of the sample, more than 8.5% falls within the top ten clones.

Results and caveats for the whole study, not just this receptor: Because clone-set sizes varied across compartments, the counts of shared clonotypes were affected, making normalization necessary.

The CDR3 contains 15 residues, cysteine and phenylalanine counted. Left in the record is the CDR3 DNA by itself, 45 bases read in frame from the first base. Reading the germline V gene (reference sequence) gives CDR1 SEHNR and CDR2 FQNEAQ. Trimming leaves V shorter by 1 base and J shorter by 5 bases, with the junction holding 8 bases beyond the gene matches. To note about this clone: Its antigen target is currently unknown. It has no much larger one-base neighbor in the sample; base qualities were not kept.

The TCR sequence derives from a human donor with multiple sclerosis. Sequencing used brain tissue. This receptor chain uses TRBV7-9 and TRBJ2-7; TRBD2 agrees with 7 junctional bases. The CDR3 here reads CASSLDVPGGHEQYF. The DNA sequence reads TGTGCCAGCAGCTTAGATGTTCCGGGAGGTCACGAGCAGTACTTC.